This TCR beta chain originates from a study of cytomegalovirus exposure and HLA in healthy donors. V lost 5 bases and J 4 bases, leaving 8 bases between the germline ends. The length of the CDR3 is 11 residues. Germline lookup yields CDR1 SQVTM and CDR2 ANQGSEA. This clone was detected a few times. A multiplex PCR was run with 60 Vbeta primers and 13 Jbeta primers. The assay was immunoSEQ multiplex PCR, and TCRdb's table has in-frame clones only and misses some. Of some 190,000 clones in the sample, approximately 80% were seen once. Sequenced material: PBMCs. The TCR sequence derives from a male donor in good health and CMV-seronegative. The J gene is TRBJ1-1, the V gene TRBV29-1; D gene ambiguous. CDR3 sequence: CSVPRGTEAFF. CDR3 bases: TGCAGCGTTCCTCGGGGCACTGAAGCTTTCTTT.